The rows below give T cell receptor beta chains drawn from one sample of a study of molecular identifiers for immune sequencing clone quantification. TCRdb called the PCR reads again in MiXCR, with one record for every CDR3 protein. The table has about 500,000 distinct CDR3 sequences, roughly 24% seen once. The sample was naive CD8+ T cells from blood, with Jurkat cell RNA spiked in. The receptor set was obtained from a human donor in good health. Some libraries in this study had Jurkat cell RNA spiked in. CDR3s include the opening cysteine and the closing phenylalanine or tryptophan. D genes are given only for firm matches. Some rows mark clone size as missing; the rest say once, few, many or name a class of expanded clone.

16 | TRBJ1-1 | many | TRBV4-1 | - | TGCGCCAGCAGCCAGCTAGGAAAGGACTGGAACACTGAAGCTTTCTTT | CASSQLGKDWNTEAFF
12 | TRBJ2-6 | many | TRBV19 | - | TGTGCCGTAAACCTCGGGGCCAACGTCCTGACTTTC | CAVNLGANVLTF
14 | TRBJ2-1 | - | TRBV2 | TRBD1 | TGTGCCACTTCCCTTGGACAGGGGCCTAATGAGCAGTTCTTC | CATSLGQGPNEQFF
17 | TRBJ2-3 | few | TRBV2 | - | TGTGCCAGCAGTGAAAGGCGACAGGTCATTCCTGGAGATACGCAGTATTTT | CASSERRQVIPGDTQYF
15 | TRBJ2-3 | many | TRBV4-3 | - | TGCGCCAGCAGCCAAGATCCCAGGGTTTCAGATACGCAGTATTTT | CASSQDPRVSDTQYF
14 | TRBJ2-7 | - | TRBV6-6 | - | TGTGCCAGCGCCCCACTTCAGGCCACCTACGAGCAGTACTTC | CASAPLQATYEQYF
16 | TRBJ2-1 | - | TRBV4-3 | - | TGCGCCAGCAGCCAGAGTCCCTGGGGAGTGAGAGGTGAGCAGTTCTTC | CASSQSPWGVRGEQFF
13 | TRBJ2-2 | few | TRBV24-1 | - | TGTGCCACCCGAGGACAGAACACCGGGGAGCTGTTTTTT | CATRGQNTGELFF
13 | TRBJ2-7 | few | TRBV20-1 | - | TGCAGTGCTAGAGAGACAGCCTCCTACGAGCAGTACTTC | CSARETASYEQYF
13 | TRBJ1-5 | many | TRBV6-2/TRBV6-3 | - | TGTGCCAGCAGTTACCCGGAAAATCAGCCCCAGCATTTT | CASSYPENQPQHF
16 | TRBJ2-3 | - | TRBV11-2 | TRBD2 | TGTGCCAGCAGCTTAGGTACTAGCGGATATTTAGATACGCAGTATTTT | CASSLGTSGYLDTQYF
14 | TRBJ2-7 | - | TRBV7-9 | - | TGTGCCAGCAGCTTAGAAGCCGCGTCCTACGAGCAGTACTTC | CASSLEAASYEQYF
16 | TRBJ2-1 | - | TRBV7-2 | - | TGTGCCAGCAGCTTAGCCGACAGATCGCCTTACAATGAGCAGTTCTTC | CASSLADRSPYNEQFF
21 | TRBJ2-3 | once | TRBV2 | TRBD2 | TGTGCCAGCAGTTACCTGGGAGGAGGGGTGATTAGCGGGACCAAACCAGATACGCAGTATTTT | CASSYLGGGVISGTKPDTQYF
15 | TRBJ2-2 | - | TRBV11-2 | - | TGTGCCAGCAGCTTAGATCGGACAGTTATCGGGGAGCTGTTTTTT | CASSLDRTVIGELFF
14 | TRBJ1-5 | many | TRBV20-1 | - | TGCAGTGCTAGAGATGGACACAGCAATCAGCCCCAGCATTTT | CSARDGHSNQPQHF
12 | TRBJ2-5 | few | TRBV14 | TRBD1 | TGTGCCAACCCGGGGACAGAAGGGACCCAGTACTTC | CANPGTEGTQYF
15 | TRBJ1-1 | many | TRBV30 | - | TGTGCCTGGATCCCGGCAGGAGAGCTGGGCACTGAAGCTTTCTTT | CAWIPAGELGTEAFF
13 | TRBJ2-3 | few | TRBV27 | - | TGTGCCAGCAATTTATCGGGCACAGATACGCAGTATTTT | CASNLSGTDTQYF
15 | TRBJ2-7 | many | TRBV4-3 | - | TGTGCCAGCAGCCAGGACAGAGCGAGCTCCTACGAGCAGTACTTC | CASSQDRASSYEQYF
15 | TRBJ1-4 | few | TRBV7-6 | - | TGTGCCAGCAGCTGGCTGGGGGAAACTAATGAAAAACTGTTTTTT | CASSWLGETNEKLFF
14 | TRBJ1-1 | - | TRBV6-2/TRBV6-3 | - | TGTGCCAGCAGTTACTTAGAGGGGAGAACTGAAGCTTTCTTT | CASSYLEGRTEAFF
15 | TRBJ1-4 | - | TRBV23-1 | TRBD1 | TGCGCCCGCCGTCCGCCCGGGACAGGAGGGGGAAAACTGTTTTTT | CARRPPGTGGGKLFF
14 | TRBJ2-2 | - | TRBV27 | - | TGTGCCAGCAAAGAGACACCGAACACCGGGGAGCTGGTTTTT | CASKETPNTGELVF
15 | TRBJ2-3 | many | TRBV27 | - | TGTGCCAGCAGTTATACCGTTTGGGGCACAGATACGCAGTATTTT | CASSYTVWGTDTQYF
17 | TRBJ2-7 | - | TRBV5-1 | TRBD1 | TGCGCCAGCAGCCTCGACCTACCCGGGACAGGGCACCTCGAGCAGTACTTC | CASSLDLPGTGHLEQYF
20 | TRBJ2-1 | - | TRBV20-1 | - | TGCAGTGCTAGAGGCGAGGGTCCCATAGACGGGGTCTGGGATTACAATGAGCAGTTCTTC | CSARGEGPIDGVWDYNEQFF
14 | TRBJ2-4 | many | TRBV10-3 | - | TGTGCCACAGCTCCCGAGGGGGCCAAAAACATTCAGTACTTC | CATAPEGAKNIQYF
12 | TRBJ2-4 | many | TRBV29-1 | - | TGCAGCGTGCGCACCCTAGAGAACATTCAGTACTTC | CSVRTLENIQYF
14 | TRBJ2-7 | - | TRBV6-2/TRBV6-3 | - | TGTGCCAGCAACATCGGACGGAGCTCCTACGAGCAGTACTTC | CASNIGRSSYEQYF
15 | TRBJ1-3 | many | TRBV5-4 | - | TGTGCCAGCAGCTGGGGCGTAACCTCTGGAAACACCATATATTTT | CASSWGVTSGNTIYF
16 | TRBJ1-2 | few | TRBV14 | - | TGTGCCAGCAGCCAAACCTCAGGGACGGGCGGCTATGGCTACACCTTC | CASSQTSGTGGYGYTF
15 | TRBJ2-3 | - | TRBV7-6 | - | TGTGCCAGCAGCCCCGAGCCGGATGCAGGAGATACGCAGTATTTT | CASSPEPDAGDTQYF
14 | TRBJ1-1 | many | TRBV7-9 | - | TGTGCCAGCAGCACCATCACAGGGATGGCTGAAGCTTTCTTT | CASSTITGMAEAFF
15 | TRBJ1-5 | few | TRBV7-8 | TRBD1 | TGTGCCAGCAGCCTAGACAGGGAAGAGGGTCAGCCCCAGCATTTT | CASSLDREEGQPQHF